The clone carrying this T cell receptor beta chain has at least ten counts. Antigen unknown. Researchers tagged individual cDNA molecules with unique molecular identifiers. TCRdb passed the 5' RACE reads through MiXCR, listing each CDR3 protein once. The sample comprises tens of thousands of distinct CDR3 sequences, 5.8% of which are singletons, and around 24% rests with the top ten. The germline V and J ends were trimmed by 2 bases and 2 bases, with 13 bases remaining between them. Germline CDR1 is MNHGY and CDR2 is SVAAGI. The CDR3 runs to 15 residues. The data were obtained in a study of early T cells in non-severe SARS-CoV-2 infection. The overall study: Sequencing of unsorted whole blood was done on bulk RNA, leaving chains unpaired. General study points: Missing private and CD4 specificities, VDJdb matching favored anti-spike CD8 responses.

Sequencing was done on a sample of whole blood. The source of this sequence is an adult who was a healthcare worker with PCR-confirmed SARS-CoV-2 infection or an uninfected control (not recorded which). This rearrangement joins TRBV6-9 to TRBJ2-7; tentatively, D is TRBD1 (6 bases). For the CDR3, the DNA is TGTGCCAGCAGTTATCCTGACAGGCCCACCTACGAGCAGTACTTC. Amino acids: CASSYPDRPTYEQYF.